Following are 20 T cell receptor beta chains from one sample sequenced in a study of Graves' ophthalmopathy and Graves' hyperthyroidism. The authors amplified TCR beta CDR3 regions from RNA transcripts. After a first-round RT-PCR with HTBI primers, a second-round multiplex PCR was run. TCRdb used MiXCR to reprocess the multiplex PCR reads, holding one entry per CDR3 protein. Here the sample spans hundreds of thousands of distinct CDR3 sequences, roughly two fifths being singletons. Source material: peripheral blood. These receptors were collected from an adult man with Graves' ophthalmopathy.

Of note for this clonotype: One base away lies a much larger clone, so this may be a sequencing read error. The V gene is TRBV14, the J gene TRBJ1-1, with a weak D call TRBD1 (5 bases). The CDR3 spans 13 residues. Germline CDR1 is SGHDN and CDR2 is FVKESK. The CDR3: CASSSSLDTGAFF. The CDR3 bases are TGTGCCAGCAGCTCTAGTCTGGACACTGGAGCTTTCTTT.

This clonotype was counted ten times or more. CDR3 amino acids: CASSSSIGFSDGYTF. The CDR3 bases are TGTGCCAGCAGCTCAAGTATCGGGTTTTCGGATGGCTACACCTTC. The chain has TRBV7-9 and TRBJ1-2; no clear D gene. Germline lookup yields CDR1 SEHNR and CDR2 FQNEAQ (reference sequence). This CDR3 is built from 15 residues. V gave up 4 bases and J gave up 6 bases, with 18 bases separating them.

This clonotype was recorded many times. The CDR3 DNA follows: TGCGCCAGCAGTATCGGGGGGGCCAACGTCCTGACTTTC. Protein: CASSIGGANVLTF. The J gene is TRBJ2-6, the V gene TRBV5-1; D is unresolved. The germline V gene encodes CDR1 SGHRS and CDR2 YFSETQ. The CDR3 has 13 residues. The ends were cut back, 5 bases at V and 4 bases at J, with 7 bases in the middle. Full variable domain (missing parts from reference TRBV5-1 and TRBJ2-6): KAGVTQTPRYLIKTRGQQVTLSCSPISGHRSVSWYQQTPGQGLQFLFEYFSETQRNKGNFPGRFSGRQFSNSRSEMNVSTLELGDSALYLCASSIGGANVLTFGAGSRLTVL.

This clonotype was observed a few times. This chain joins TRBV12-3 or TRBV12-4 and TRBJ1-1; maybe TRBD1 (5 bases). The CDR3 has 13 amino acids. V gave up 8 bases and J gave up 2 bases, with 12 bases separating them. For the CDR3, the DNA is TGTGCCAGCGGCCGTCAGGGCAACACTGAAGCTTTCTTT. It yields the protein CASGRQGNTEAFF.

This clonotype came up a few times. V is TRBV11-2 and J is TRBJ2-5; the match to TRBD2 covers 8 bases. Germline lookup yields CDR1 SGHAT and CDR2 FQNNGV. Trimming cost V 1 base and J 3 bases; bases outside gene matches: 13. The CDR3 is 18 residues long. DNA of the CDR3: TGTGCCAGCAGCTTAGCGACCGGGAGGGTAGCGGGGAAAGAGACCCAGTACTTC. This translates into CASSLATGRVAGKETQYF.

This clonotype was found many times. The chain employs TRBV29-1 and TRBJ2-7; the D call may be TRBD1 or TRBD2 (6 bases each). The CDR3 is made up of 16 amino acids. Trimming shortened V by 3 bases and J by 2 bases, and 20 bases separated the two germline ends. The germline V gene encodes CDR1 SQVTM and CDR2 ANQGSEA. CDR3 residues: CSVEGGGTLTPYEQYF. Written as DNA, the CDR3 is TGCAGCGTTGAGGGGGGTGGGACATTAACTCCCTACGAGCAGTACTTC.

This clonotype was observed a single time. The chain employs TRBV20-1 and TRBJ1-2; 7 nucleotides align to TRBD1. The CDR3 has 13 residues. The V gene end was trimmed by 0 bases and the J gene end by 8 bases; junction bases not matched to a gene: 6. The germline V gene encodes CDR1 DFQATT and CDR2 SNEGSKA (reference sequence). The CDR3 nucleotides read TGCAGTGCTAGAGAACAGGGGCGAGAGGGCTACACCTTC. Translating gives CSAREQGREGYTF.

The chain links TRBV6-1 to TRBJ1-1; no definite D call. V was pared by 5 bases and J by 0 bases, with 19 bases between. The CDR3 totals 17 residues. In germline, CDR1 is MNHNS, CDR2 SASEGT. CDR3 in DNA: TGTGCCAGCAGTTACTGGACCGGGTCTTTAATGAACACTGAAGCTTTCTTT. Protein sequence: CASSYWTGSLMNTEAFF.

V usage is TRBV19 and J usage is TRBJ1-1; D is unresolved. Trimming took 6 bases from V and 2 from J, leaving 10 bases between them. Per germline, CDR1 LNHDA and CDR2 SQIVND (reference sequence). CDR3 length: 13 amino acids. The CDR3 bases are TGTGCCAGTAGGCGCGCGGCAAACACTGAAGCTTTCTTT. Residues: CASRRAANTEAFF. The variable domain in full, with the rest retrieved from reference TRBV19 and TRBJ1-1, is DGGITQSPKYLFRKEGQNVTLSCEQNLNHDAMYWYRQDPGQGLRLIYYSQIVNDFQKGDIAEGYSVSREKKESFPLTVTSAQKNPTAFYLCASRRAANTEAFFGQGTRLTVV.

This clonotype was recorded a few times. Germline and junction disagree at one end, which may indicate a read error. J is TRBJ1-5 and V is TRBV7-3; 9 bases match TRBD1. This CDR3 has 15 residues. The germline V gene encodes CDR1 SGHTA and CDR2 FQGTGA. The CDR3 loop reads CASSSHRGLNQPQHF. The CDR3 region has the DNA TGCGCCAGCAGCAGCCACAGGGGGCTCAATCAGCCCCAGCATTTT.

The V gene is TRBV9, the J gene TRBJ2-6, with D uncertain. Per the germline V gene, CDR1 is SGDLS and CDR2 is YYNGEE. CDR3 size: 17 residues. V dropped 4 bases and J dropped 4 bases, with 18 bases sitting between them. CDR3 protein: CASSQVYSLSGANVLTF. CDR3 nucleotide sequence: TGTGCCAGCAGCCAAGTCTACAGCCTTTCCGGGGCCAACGTCCTGACTTTC.

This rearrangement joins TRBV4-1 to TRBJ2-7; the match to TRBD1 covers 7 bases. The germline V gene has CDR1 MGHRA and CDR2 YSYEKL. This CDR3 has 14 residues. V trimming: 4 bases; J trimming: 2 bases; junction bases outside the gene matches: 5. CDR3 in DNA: TGCGCCAGCAGCCGTCGGGACAGTACCTACGAGCAGTACTTC. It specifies CASSRRDSTYEQYF.

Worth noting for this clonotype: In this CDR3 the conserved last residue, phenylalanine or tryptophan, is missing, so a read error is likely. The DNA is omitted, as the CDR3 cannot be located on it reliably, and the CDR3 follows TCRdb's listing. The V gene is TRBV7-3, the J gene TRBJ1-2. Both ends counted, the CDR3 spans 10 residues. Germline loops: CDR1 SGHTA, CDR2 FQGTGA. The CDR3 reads CASSWGTATY.

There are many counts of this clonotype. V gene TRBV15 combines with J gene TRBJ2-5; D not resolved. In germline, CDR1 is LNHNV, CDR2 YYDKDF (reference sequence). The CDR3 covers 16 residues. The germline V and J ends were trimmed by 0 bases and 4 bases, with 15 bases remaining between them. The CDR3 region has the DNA TGTGCCACCAGCAGAGATGATAGGGCTGGACGAGAGACCCAGTACTTC. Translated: CATSRDDRAGRETQYF.

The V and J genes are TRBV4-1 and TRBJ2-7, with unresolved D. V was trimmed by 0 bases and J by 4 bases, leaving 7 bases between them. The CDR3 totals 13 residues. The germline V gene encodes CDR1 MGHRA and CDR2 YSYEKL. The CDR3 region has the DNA TGCGCCAGCAGCCAAGAAACCTTTTACGAGCAGTACTTC. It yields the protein CASSQETFYEQYF.

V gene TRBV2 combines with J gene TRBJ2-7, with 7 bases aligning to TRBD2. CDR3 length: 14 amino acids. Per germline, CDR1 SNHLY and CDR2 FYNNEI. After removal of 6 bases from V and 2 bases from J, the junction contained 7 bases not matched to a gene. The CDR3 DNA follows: TGTGCCAGCAGGGGGAGCGGGGCCCCCTACGAGCAGTACTTC. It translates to CASRGSGAPYEQYF.

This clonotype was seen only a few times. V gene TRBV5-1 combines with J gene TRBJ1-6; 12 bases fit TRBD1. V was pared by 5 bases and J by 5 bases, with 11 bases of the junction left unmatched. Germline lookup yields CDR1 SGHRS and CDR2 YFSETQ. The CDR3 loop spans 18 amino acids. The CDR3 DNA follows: TGCGCCAGCAGAGAAGGGACAGGGGGCGCCGGGGATAATTCACCCCTCCACTTT. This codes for CASREGTGGAGDNSPLHF.

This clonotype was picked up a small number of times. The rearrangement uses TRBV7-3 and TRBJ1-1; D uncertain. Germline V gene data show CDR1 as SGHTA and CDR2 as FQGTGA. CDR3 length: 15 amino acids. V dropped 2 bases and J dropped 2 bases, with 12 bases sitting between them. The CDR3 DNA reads TGTGCCAGCAGCTTAGATAGTCGGGCCAACACTGAAGCTTTCTTT. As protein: CASSLDSRANTEAFF.

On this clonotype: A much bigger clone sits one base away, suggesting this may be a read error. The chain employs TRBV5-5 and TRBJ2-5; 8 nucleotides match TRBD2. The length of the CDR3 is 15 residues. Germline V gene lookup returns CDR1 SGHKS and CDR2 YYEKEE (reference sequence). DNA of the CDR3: TGCGCCAGCAGCGGGACTAGACGAGCCGGGGAGACCCAGTACTTC. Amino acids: CASSGTRRAGETQYF. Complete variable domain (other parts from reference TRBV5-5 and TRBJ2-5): DAGVTQSPTHLIKTRGQQVTLRCSPISGHKSVSWYQQVLGQGPQFIFQYYEKEERGRGNFPDRFSARQFPNYSSELNVNALLLGDSALYLCASSGTRRAGETQYFGPGTRLLVL.

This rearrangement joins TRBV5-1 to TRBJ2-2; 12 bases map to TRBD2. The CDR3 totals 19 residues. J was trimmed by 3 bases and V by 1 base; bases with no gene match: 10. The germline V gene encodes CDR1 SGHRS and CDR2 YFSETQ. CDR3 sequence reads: CASSLWTSGNRRDTGELFF. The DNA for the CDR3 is TGCGCCAGCAGCTTGTGGACTAGCGGGAATAGACGCGACACCGGGGAGCTGTTTTTT.